This TCR beta chain was sequenced for a study of stem cell transplantation in POMP-related autoinflammatory disease. With V trimmed by 4 bases and J by 6 bases, 7 bases remained unmatched. From germline, CDR1 is MGHRA and CDR2 YSYEKL. This CDR3 spans 14 amino acids. Findings and caveats of the study: A trend toward lower repertoire diversity and greater clonality appeared in every analyzed T-cell subset of PRAID patients.

Sequencing used immunoSEQ multiplex PCR; TCRdb keeps in-frame clones, though not all of them. The table includes some 30,000 clones, about 86% detected once. About this clone: Its antigen is currently unknown.

Sequencing used CD4+ T cells from PBMCs, obtained before stem cell transplantation. The chain uses TRBV4-1 and TRBJ1-1, with 8 nucleotides matching TRBD1. The clonotype originates from a human donor with POMP-related autoinflammation and immune dysregulation (PRAID). CDR3 in amino acids: CASSLTGTGPEAFF. The CDR3 coding sequence is TGCGCCAGCAGCCTAACTGGGACAGGCCCTGAAGCTTTCTTT.